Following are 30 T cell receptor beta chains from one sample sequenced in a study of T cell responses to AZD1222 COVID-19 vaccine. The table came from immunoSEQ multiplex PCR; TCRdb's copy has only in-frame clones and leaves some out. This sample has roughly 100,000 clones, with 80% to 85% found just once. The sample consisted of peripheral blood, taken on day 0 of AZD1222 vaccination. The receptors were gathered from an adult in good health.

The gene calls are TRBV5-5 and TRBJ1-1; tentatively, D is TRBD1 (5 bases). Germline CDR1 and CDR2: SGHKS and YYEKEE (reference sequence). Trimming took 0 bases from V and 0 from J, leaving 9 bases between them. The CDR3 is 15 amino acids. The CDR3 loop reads CASSLAPTVNTEAFF. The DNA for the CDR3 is TGTGCCAGCAGCTTGGCCCCGACAGTGAACACTGAAGCTTTCTTT.

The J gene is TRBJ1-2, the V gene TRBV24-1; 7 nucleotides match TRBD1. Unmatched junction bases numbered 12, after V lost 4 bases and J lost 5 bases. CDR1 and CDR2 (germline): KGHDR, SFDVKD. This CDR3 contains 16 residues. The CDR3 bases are TGTGCCACCAGTGAGCGAATCCGGGACAGTCTGTATGGCTACACCTTC. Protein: CATSERIRDSLYGYTF.

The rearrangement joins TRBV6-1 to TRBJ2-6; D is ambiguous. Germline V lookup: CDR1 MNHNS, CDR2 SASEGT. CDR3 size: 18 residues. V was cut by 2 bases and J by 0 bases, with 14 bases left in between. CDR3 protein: CASSEFPPNFSGANVLTF. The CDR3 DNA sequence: TGTGCCAGCAGTGAATTTCCGCCGAATTTCTCTGGGGCCAACGTCCTGACTTTC.

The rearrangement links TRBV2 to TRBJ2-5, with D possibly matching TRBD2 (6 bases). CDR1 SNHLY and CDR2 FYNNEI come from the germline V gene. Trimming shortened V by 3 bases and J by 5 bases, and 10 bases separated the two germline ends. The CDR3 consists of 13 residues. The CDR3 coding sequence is TGTGCCAGCAGTGATACTAGCAGGGAGACCCAGTACTTC. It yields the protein CASSDTSRETQYF.

CDR3 bases: TGTGCCACTACGGGGGGCGCGGGGGGAAACACCATATATTTT. Its protein is CATTGGAGGNTIYF. The chain joins TRBV7-7 to TRBJ1-3, with TRBD1 as a possible D gene (6 bases). V lost 10 bases, J lost 4 bases, and 17 bases lay in between. The CDR3 has 14 residues. Looked up from germline, CDR1 is SSHAT and CDR2 is FNYEAQ (reference sequence). Based on the CDR3 plus reference TRBV7-7 and TRBJ1-3, the full variable domain is GAGVSQSPRYKVTKRGQDVTLRCDPISSHATLYWYQQALGQGPEFLTYFNYEAQPDKSGLPSDRFSAERPEGSISTLTIQRTEQRDSAMYRCATTGGAGGNTIYFGEGSWLTVV.

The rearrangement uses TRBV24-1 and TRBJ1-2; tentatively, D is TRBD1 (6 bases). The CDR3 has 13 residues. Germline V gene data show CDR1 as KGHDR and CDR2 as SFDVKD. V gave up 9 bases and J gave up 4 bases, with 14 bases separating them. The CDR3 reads CATGGIGGYGYTF. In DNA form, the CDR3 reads TGTGCCACCGGGGGCATCGGCGGCTATGGCTACACCTTC.

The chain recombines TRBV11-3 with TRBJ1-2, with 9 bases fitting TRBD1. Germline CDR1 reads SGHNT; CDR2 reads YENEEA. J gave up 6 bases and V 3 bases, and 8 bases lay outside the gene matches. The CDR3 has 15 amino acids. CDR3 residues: CASSFGTGRSNGYTF. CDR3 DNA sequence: TGTGCCAGCAGCTTCGGGACAGGGCGGTCGAATGGCTACACCTTC.

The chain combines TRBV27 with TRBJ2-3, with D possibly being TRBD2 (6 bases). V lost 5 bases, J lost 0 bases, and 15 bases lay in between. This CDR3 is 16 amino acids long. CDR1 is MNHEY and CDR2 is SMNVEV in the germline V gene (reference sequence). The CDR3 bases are TGTGCCAGCAGTCTACGGGACTTCTCTAGCACAGATACGCAGTATTTT. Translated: CASSLRDFSSTDTQYF.

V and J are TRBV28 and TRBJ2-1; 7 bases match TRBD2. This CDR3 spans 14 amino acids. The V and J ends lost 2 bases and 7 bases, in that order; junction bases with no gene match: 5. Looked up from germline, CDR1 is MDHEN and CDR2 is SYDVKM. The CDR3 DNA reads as TGTGCCAGCAGTTTAGGGGGGGGATGGAATGAGCAGTTCTTC. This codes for CASSLGGGWNEQFF. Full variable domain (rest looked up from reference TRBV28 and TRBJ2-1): DVKVTQSSRYLVKRTGEKVFLECVQDMDHENMFWYRQDPGLGLRLIYFSYDVKMKEKGDIPEGYSVSREKKERFSLILESASTNQTSMYLCASSLGGGWNEQFFGPGTRLTVL.

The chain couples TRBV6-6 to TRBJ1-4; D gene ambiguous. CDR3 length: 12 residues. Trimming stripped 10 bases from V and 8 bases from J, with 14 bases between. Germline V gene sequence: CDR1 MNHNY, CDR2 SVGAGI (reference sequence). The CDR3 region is CATRNPKEKLFF. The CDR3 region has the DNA TGTGCCACTCGGAATCCGAAGGAAAAACTGTTTTTT.

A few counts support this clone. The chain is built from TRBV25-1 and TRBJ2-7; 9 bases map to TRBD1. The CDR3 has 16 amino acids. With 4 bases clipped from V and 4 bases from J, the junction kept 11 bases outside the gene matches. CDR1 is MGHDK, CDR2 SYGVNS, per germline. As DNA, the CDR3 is TGTGCCAGCAGTGGACAGGGGGTAGAAGCTGTATACGAGCAGTACTTC. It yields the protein CASSGQGVEAVYEQYF.

As DNA, the CDR3 is TGTGCCAGTAGTACTAAACCGAACACTGAAGCTTTCTTT. It translates to CASSTKPNTEAFF. The chain links TRBV19 to TRBJ1-1; no clear D gene. Germline CDR1 reads LNHDA; CDR2 reads SQIVND (reference sequence). The CDR3 length is 13 residues. V gave up 4 bases and J gave up 1 base, with 7 bases separating them.

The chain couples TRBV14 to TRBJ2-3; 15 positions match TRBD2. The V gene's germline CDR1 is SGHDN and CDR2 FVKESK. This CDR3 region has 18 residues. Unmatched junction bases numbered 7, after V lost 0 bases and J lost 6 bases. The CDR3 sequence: CASSQEGLAGGLFDTQYF. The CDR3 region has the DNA TGTGCCAGCAGCCAAGAGGGACTAGCGGGAGGCCTTTTCGATACGCAGTATTTT.

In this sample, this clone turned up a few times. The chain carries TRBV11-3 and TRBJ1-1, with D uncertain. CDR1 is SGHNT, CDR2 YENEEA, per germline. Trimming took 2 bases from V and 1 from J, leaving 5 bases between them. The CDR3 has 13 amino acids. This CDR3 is CASSLSPNTEAFF. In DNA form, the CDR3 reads TGTGCCAGCAGCTTATCCCCGAACACTGAAGCTTTCTTT.

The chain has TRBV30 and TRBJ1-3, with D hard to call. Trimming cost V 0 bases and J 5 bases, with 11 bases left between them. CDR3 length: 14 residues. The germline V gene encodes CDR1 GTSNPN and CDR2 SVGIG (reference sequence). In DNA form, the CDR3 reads TGTGCCTGGAGTGTACCCGGGAGGCGAAACACCATATATTTT. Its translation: CAWSVPGRRNTIYF.

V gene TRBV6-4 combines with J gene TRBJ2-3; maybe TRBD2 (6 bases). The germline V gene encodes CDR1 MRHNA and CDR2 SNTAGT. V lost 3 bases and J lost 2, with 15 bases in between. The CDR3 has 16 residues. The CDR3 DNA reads TGTGCCAGCAGTGAAGGAGGGGCAGGGACCACAGATACGCAGTATTTT. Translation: CASSEGGAGTTDTQYF.

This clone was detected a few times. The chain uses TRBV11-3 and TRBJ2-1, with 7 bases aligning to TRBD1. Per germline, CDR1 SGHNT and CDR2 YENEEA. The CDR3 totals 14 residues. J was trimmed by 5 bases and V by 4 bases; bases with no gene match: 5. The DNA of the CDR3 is TGTGCCAGCAGCTCCCTAGACAGGGACAATGAGCAGTTCTTC. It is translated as CASSSLDRDNEQFF. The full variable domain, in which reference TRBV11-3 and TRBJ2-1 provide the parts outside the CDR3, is EAGVVQSPRYKIIEKKQPVAFWCNPISGHNTLYWYLQNLGQGPELLIRYENEEAVDDSQLPKDRFSAERLKGVDSTLKIQPAELGDSAVYLCASSSLDRDNEQFFGPGTRLTVL.

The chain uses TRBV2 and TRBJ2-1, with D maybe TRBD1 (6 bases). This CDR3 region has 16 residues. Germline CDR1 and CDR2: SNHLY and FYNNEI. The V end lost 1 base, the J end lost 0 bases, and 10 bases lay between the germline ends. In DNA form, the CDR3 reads TGTGCCAGCAGTGAAGTTGGGGGCAGCTCCTACAATGAGCAGTTCTTC. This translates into CASSEVGGSSYNEQFF.

The CDR3 spells CASRLQGQGSAEQYF. CDR3 sequence (DNA): TGTGCCAGCAGGCTCCAGGGACAGGGGTCTGCCGAGCAGTACTTC. The chain has TRBV28 and TRBJ2-7; 10 bases match TRBD1. V lost 6 bases, J lost 6 bases, and 11 bases stayed unmatched. Germline loops: CDR1 MDHEN, CDR2 SYDVKM. There are 15 residues in the CDR3.

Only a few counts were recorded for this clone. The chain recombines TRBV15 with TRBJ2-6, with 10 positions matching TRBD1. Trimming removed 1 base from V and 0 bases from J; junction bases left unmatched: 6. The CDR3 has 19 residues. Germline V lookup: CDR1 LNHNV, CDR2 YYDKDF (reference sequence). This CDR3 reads CATSRVGGTGASGANVLTF. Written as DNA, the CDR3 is TGTGCCACCAGCAGAGTCGGGGGGACAGGGGCCTCTGGGGCCAACGTCCTGACTTTC.

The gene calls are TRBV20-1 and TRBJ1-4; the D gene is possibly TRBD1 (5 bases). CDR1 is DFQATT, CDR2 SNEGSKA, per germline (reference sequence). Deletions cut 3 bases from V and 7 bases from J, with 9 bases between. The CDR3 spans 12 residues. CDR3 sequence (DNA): TGCAGTGCTAGTGGGGGGGTTGAAAAACTGTTTTTT. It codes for CSASGGVEKLFF.

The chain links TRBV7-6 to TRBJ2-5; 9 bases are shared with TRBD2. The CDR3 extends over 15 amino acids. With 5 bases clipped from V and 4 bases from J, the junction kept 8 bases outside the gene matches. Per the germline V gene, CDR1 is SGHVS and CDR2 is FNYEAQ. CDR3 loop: CASSTPGLASETQYF. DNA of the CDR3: TGTGCCAGCAGCACTCCGGGACTAGCCTCAGAGACCCAGTACTTC.

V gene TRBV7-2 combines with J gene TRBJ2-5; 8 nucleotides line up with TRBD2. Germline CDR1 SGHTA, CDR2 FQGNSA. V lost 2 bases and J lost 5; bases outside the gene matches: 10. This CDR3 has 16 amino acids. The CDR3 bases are TGTGCCAGCAGCTTACCAACCGGGACTAGGGGGGAGACCCAGTACTTC. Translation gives CASSLPTGTRGETQYF. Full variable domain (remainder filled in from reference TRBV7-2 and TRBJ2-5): GAGVSQSPSNKVTEKGKDVELRCDPISGHTALYWYRQSLGQGLEFLIYFQGNSAPDKSGLPSDRFSAERTGGSVSTLTIQRTQQEDSAVYLCASSLPTGTRGETQYFGPGTRLLVL.

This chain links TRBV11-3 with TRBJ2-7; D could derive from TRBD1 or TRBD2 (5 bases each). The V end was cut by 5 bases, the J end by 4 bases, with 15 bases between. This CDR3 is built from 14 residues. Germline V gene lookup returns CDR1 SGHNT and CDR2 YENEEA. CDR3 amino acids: CASSPRGGKYEQYF. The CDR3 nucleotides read TGTGCCAGCAGCCCGAGGGGTGGGAAATACGAGCAGTACTTC.

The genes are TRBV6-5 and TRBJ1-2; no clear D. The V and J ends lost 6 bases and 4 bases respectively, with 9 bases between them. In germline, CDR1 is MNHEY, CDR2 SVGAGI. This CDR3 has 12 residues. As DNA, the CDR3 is TGTGCCAGCAGCCTGTCCGGCTATGGCTACACCTTC. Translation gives CASSLSGYGYTF.

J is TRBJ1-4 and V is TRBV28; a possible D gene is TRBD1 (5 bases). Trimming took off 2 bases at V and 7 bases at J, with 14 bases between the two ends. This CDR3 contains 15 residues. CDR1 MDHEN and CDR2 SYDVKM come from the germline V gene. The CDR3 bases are TGTGCCAGCAGTTTAAGGGGAGGCTTAAGTGAAAAACTGTTTTTT. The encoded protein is CASSLRGGLSEKLFF.

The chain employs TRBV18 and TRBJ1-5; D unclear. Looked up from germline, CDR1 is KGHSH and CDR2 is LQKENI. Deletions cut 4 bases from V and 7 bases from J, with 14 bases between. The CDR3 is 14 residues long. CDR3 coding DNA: TGTGCCAGCTCACTTCGGACGGAGGAACAGCCCCAGCATTTT. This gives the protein CASSLRTEEQPQHF.

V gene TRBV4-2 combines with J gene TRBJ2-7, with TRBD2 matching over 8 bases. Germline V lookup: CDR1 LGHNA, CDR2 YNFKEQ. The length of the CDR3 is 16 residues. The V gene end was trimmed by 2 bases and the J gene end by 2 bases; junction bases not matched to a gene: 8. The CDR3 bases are TGTGCCAGCAGCCAATCAGCGGGAGTGGGGGCCTACGAGCAGTACTTC. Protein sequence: CASSQSAGVGAYEQYF.

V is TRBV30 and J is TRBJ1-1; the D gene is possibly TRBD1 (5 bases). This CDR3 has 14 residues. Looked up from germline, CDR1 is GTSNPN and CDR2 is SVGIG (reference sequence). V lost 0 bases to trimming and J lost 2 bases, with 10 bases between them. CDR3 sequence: CAWSVLGANTEAFF. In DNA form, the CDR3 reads TGTGCCTGGAGTGTTCTAGGGGCCAACACTGAAGCTTTCTTT.

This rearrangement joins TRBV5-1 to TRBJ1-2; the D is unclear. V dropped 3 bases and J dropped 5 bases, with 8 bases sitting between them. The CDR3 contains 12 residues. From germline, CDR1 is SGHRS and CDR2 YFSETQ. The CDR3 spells CASSSTAYGYTF. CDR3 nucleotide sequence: TGCGCCAGCAGCTCGACGGCTTATGGCTACACCTTC.